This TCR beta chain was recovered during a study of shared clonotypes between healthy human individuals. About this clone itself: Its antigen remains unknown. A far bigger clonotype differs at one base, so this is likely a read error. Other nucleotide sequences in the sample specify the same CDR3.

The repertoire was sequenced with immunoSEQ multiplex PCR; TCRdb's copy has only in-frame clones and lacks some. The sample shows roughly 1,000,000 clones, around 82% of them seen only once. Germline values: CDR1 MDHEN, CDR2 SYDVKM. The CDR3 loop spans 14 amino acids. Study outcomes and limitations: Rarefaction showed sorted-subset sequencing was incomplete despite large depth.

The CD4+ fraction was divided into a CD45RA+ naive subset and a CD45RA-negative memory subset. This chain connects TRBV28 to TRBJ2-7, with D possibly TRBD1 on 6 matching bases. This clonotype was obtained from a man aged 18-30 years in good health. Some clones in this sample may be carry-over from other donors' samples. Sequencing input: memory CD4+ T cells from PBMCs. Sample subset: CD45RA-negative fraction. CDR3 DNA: TGTGCCAGCAGCAGCTTTGCAGGGGCCTATGAGCAGTACTTC. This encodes CASSSFAGAYEQYF.